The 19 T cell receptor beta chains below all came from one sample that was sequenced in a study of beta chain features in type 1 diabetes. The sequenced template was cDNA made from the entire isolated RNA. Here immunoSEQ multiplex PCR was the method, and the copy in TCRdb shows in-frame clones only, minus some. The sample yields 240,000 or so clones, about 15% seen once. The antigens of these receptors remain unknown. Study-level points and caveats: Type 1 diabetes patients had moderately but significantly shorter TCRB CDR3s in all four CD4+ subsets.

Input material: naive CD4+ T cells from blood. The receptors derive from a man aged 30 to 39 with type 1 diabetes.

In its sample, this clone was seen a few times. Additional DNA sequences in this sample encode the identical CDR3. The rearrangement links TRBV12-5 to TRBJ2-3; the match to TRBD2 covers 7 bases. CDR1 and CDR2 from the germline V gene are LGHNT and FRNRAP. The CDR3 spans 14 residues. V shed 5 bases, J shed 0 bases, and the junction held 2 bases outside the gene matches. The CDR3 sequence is CASGPGGSTDTQYF. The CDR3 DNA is TGTGCTAGTGGTCCGGGAGGCAGCACAGATACGCAGTATTTT.

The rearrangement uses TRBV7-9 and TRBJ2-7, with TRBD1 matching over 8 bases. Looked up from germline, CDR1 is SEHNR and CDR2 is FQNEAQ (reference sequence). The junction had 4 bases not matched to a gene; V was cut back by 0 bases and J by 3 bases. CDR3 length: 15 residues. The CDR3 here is CASSLAAGQGYEQYF. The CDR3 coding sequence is TGTGCCAGCAGCTTAGCGGCTGGACAGGGCTACGAGCAGTACTTC.

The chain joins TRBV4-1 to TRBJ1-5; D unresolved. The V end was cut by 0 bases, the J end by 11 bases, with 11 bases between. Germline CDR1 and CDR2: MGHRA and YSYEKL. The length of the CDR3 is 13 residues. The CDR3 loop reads CASSQDPGRAQHF. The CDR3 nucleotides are TGCGCCAGCAGCCAAGATCCGGGTCGAGCCCAGCATTTT.

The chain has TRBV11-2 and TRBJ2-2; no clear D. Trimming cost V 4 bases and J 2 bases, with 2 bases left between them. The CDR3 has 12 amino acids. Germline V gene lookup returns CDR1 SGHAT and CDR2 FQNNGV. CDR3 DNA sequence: TGTGCCAGCAGCTCTAACACCGGGGAGCTGTTTTTT. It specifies CASSSNTGELFF. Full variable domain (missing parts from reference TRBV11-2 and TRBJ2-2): EAGVAQSPRYKIIEKRQSVAFWCNPISGHATLYWYQQILGQGPKLLIQFQNNGVVDDSQLPKDRFSAERLKGVDSTLKIQPAKLEDSAVYLCASSSNTGELFFGEGSRLTVL.

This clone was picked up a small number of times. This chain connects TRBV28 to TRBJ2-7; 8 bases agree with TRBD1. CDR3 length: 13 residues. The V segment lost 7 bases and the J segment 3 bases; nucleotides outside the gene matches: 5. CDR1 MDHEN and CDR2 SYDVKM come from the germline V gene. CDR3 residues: CASTLQGGYEQYF. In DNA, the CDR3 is TGTGCCAGCACTCTACAGGGGGGCTACGAGCAGTACTTC.

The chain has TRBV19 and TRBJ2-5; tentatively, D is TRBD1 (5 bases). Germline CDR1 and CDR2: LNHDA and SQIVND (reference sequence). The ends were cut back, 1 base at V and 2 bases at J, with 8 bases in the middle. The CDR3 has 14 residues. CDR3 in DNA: TGTGCCAGTAGTATAGCCAGGGCTCAAGAGACCCAGTACTTC. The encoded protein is CASSIARAQETQYF. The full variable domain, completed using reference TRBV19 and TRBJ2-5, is DGGITQSPKYLFRKEGQNVTLSCEQNLNHDAMYWYRQDPGQGLRLIYYSQIVNDFQKGDIAEGYSVSREKKESFPLTVTSAQKNPTAFYLCASSIARAQETQYFGPGTRLLVL.

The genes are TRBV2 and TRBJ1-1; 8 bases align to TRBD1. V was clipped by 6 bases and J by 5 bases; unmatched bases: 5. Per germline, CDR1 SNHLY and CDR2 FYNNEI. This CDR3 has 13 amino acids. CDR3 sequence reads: CASSPDRETEAFF. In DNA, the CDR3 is TGTGCCAGCAGCCCGGACAGGGAAACTGAAGCTTTCTTT.

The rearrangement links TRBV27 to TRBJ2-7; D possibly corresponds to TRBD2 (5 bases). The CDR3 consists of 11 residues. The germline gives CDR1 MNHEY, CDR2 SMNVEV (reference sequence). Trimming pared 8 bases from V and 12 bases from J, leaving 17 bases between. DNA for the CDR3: TGTGCCAGCTTCGAAAACGGGGAACCGTACTTC. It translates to CASFENGEPYF.

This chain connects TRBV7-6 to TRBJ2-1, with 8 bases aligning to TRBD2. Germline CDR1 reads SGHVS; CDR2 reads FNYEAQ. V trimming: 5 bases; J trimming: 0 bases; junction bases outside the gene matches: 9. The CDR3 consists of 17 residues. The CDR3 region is CASSLGSGASSYNEQFF. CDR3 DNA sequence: TGTGCCAGCAGCCTCGGTAGCGGGGCCAGCTCCTACAATGAGCAGTTCTTC.

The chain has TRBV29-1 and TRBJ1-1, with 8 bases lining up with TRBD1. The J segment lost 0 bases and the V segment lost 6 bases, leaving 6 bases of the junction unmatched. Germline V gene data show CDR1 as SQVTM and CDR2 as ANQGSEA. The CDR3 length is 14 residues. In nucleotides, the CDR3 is TGCAGCGTCACCTGGACAGGGATGAACACTGAAGCTTTCTTT. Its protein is CSVTWTGMNTEAFF.

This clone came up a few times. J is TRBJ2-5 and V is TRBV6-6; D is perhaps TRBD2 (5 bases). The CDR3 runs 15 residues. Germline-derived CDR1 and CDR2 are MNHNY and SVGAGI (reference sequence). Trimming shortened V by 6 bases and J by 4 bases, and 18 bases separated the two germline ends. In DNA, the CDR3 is TGTGCCAGCAGCCCCCCGGGGTTCGGCGGAGAGACCCAGTACTTC. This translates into CASSPPGFGGETQYF.

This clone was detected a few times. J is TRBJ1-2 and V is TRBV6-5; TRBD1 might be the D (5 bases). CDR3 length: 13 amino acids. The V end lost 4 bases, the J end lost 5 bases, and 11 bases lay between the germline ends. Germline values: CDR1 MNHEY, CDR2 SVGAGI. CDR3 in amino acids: CASSSATGYGYTF. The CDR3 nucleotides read TGTGCCAGCAGTTCGGCCACAGGTTATGGCTACACCTTC.

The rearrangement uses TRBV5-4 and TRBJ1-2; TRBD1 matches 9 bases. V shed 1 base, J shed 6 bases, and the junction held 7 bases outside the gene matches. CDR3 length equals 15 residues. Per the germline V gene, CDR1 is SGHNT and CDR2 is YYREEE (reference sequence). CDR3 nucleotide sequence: TGTGCCAGCAGCTTGCGAACAGGGGGCCAGGATGGCTACACCTTC. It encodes CASSLRTGGQDGYTF.

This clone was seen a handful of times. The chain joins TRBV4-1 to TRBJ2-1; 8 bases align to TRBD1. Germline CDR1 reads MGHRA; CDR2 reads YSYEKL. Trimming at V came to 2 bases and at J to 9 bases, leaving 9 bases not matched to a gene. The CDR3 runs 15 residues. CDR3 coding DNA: TGCGCCAGCAGCCAAACCCCGGACAGGGACGGTGAGCAGTTCTTC. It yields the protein CASSQTPDRDGEQFF.

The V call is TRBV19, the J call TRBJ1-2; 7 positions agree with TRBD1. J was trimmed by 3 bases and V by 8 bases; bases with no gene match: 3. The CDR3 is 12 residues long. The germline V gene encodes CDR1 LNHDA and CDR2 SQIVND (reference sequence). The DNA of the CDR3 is TGTGCCAGTGCCCAGGGGGACTATGGCTACACCTTC. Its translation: CASAQGDYGYTF.

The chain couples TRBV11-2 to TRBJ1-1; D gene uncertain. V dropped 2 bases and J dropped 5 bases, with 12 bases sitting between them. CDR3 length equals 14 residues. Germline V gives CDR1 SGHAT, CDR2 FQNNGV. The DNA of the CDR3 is TGTGCCAGCAGCTTAATCGAGGGTGAGACTGAAGCTTTCTTT. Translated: CASSLIEGETEAFF.

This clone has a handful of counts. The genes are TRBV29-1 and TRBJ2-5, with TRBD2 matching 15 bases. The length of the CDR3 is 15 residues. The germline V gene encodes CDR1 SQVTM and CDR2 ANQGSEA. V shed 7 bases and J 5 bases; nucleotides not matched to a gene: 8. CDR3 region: CSAGLAGGPSETQYF. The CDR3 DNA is TGCAGCGCCGGACTAGCGGGAGGGCCCTCGGAGACCCAGTACTTC.

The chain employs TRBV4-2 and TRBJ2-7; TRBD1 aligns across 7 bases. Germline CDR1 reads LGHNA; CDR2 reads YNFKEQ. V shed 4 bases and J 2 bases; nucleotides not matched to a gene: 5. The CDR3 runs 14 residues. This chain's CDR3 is CASSRGTATYEQYF. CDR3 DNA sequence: TGTGCCAGCAGCCGGGGGACAGCAACCTACGAGCAGTACTTC.

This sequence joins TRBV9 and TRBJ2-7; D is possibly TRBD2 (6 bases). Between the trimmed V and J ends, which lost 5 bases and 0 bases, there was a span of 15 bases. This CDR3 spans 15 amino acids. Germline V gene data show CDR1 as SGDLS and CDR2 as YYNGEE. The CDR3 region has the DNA TGTGCCAGCAGTCCTGCTCCGGGACTCTCCTACGAGCAGTACTTC. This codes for CASSPAPGLSYEQYF.